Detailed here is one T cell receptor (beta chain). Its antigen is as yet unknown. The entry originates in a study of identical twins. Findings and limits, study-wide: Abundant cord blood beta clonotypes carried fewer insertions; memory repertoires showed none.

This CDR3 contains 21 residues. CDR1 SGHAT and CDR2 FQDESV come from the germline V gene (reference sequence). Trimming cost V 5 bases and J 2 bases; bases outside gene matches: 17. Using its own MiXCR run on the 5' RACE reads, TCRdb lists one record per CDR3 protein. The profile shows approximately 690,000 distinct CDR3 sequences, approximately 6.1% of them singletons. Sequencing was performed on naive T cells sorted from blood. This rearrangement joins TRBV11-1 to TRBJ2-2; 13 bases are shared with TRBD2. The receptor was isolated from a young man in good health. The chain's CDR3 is CASSPRTSGSNRGINTGELFF. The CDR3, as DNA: TGTGCCAGCAGCCCTCGGACTAGCGGGAGTAACCGCGGCATTAACACCGGGGAGCTGTTTTTT.